This record concerns one T cell receptor (beta chain) sequence. The sample originates from a study of T cells after yellow fever vaccination. Synthesis of TCR cDNA relied on 5'RACE template switching, which attached a universal primer site and UMIs. Using its own MiXCR run on the 5' RACE reads, TCRdb lists one record per CDR3 protein. The repertoire holds 500,000 to 700,000 distinct CDR3 sequences, with 15% to 20% as singletons. Germline lookup yields CDR1 LNHNV and CDR2 YYDKDF (reference sequence). Trimming took off 0 bases at V and 4 bases at J, with 13 bases between the two ends. The CDR3 has 15 amino acids.

The source material was PBMCs, sampled 15 days after the yellow fever booster vaccination. This receptor was taken from a man aged 25-40 years who received the YFV17D yellow fever vaccine. The chain recombines TRBV15 with TRBJ2-7, with D perhaps given as TRBD1 or TRBD2 (6 bases each). Here the CDR3 DNA reads TGTGCCACCAGCAGAGATGGGCAGGGGAGGTACGAGCAGTACTTC. It specifies CATSRDGQGRYEQYF.